This TCR beta chain is drawn from a study of OX40 agonist ivuxolimab in advanced cancers. General study findings and limits: The study observed clonal expansion of CD4+ and CD8+ blood T cells by week 6 at 0.1 to 3.0 mg/kg. The study found that CD8+ T cells averaged more expanded clones than CD4+.

Sequenced by immunoSEQ multiplex PCR; TCRdb stores in-frame clones only, minus some. The sample contains tens of thousands of clones, roughly 82% of which appear only once. The length of the CDR3 is 15 residues. Germline V gene lookup returns CDR1 LNHDA and CDR2 SQIVND (reference sequence). V was shortened by 3 bases and J by 1 base, with 13 bases between the two germline ends. With respect to this clone: Its specificity is unknown.

This receptor was identified in an adult with an advanced solid tumor such as melanoma, head and neck, liver or kidney cancer. The J gene is TRBJ2-7, the V gene TRBV19; D remains unclear. The sample was CD4+ or CD8+ T cells sorted from blood, taken in a trial of the OX40 agonist ivuxolimab. The CDR3 loop reads CASSMSPTYSYEQYF. CDR3 bases: TGTGCCAGTAGTATGAGCCCGACCTATTCCTACGAGCAGTACTTC. Full variable domain (remainder filled in from reference TRBV19 and TRBJ2-7): DGGITQSPKYLFRKEGQNVTLSCEQNLNHDAMYWYRQDPGQGLRLIYYSQIVNDFQKGDIAEGYSVSREKKESFPLTVTSAQKNPTAFYLCASSMSPTYSYEQYFGPGTRLTVT.